One sample yielded the 24 T cell receptor beta chains listed below, sequenced in a study of blood T cell repertoires in COVID-19. Profiling relied on immunoSEQ multiplex PCR, and the TCRdb table lists in-frame clones only, not all of them. Altogether roughly 100,000 clones are present, 70% to 85% being singletons, with the ten largest covering about 9.3%. Sequencing input: peripheral blood. These receptors came from a man aged 55 to 69 with active or convalescent COVID-19.

There are a few counts of this clone. This chain connects TRBV4-3 to TRBJ1-1; a possible D gene is TRBD1 (6 bases). The germline V gene has CDR1 LGHNA and CDR2 YSLEER. V dropped 3 bases and J dropped 6 bases, with 17 bases sitting between them. There are 15 residues in the CDR3. CDR3: CASSHWKTGIPEAFF. The CDR3 coding sequence is TGCGCCAGCAGCCATTGGAAGACAGGTATCCCTGAAGCTTTCTTT.

This clone was counted a few times. The J gene is TRBJ1-2, the V gene TRBV13; 7 nucleotides match TRBD1. In germline, CDR1 is PRHDT, CDR2 FYEKMQ (reference sequence). This CDR3 contains 14 residues. V shed 5 bases, J shed 3 bases, and the junction held 6 bases outside the gene matches. CDR3 sequence (DNA): TGTGCCAGCAGCCTTCACCAGGGGGACTATGGCTACACCTTC. Its translation is CASSLHQGDYGYTF.

The rearrangement uses TRBV19 and TRBJ2-5; 7 nucleotides match TRBD1. V lost 4 bases, J lost 10 bases, and 9 bases stayed unmatched. This CDR3 has 13 amino acids. Per germline, CDR1 LNHDA and CDR2 SQIVND (reference sequence). This chain's CDR3 is CASSRGTVEDQYF. CDR3 in DNA: TGTGCCAGTAGTAGGGGGACAGTCGAGGACCAGTACTTC.

As regards this clone: Other DNA sequences in the same sample also yield this CDR3. V gene TRBV12-3 or TRBV12-4 combines with J gene TRBJ2-1, with D unclear. The CDR3 loop spans 13 amino acids. V lost 3 bases and J 4 bases, leaving 7 bases between the germline ends. The DNA for the CDR3 is TGTGCCAGCAGTTTTTCCAGTTACAATGAGCAGTTCTTC. Translating it yields CASSFSSYNEQFF.

This rearrangement joins TRBV6-1 to TRBJ2-7, with D possibly being TRBD1 (5 bases). Germline loops: CDR1 MNHNS, CDR2 SASEGT. The CDR3 extends over 19 amino acids. V lost 2 bases, J lost 0 bases, and 23 bases lay in between. DNA for the CDR3: TGTGCCAGCAGTGAAAATAAGGGGAAGTGGCAGCTATTCTCCTACGAGCAGTACTTC. Translating gives CASSENKGKWQLFSYEQYF.

The chain recombines TRBV2 with TRBJ1-2; 10 bases are a match to TRBD1. Trimming removed 7 bases from V and 8 bases from J; junction bases left unmatched: 10. From germline, CDR1 is SNHLY and CDR2 FYNNEI. The CDR3 extends over 14 amino acids. CDR3 sequence reads: CASNWDRGSGGYTF. CDR3 sequence (DNA): TGTGCCAGCAACTGGGACAGGGGATCAGGAGGCTACACCTTC.

This chain connects TRBV18 to TRBJ1-2; the match to TRBD1 covers 10 bases. Per the germline V gene, CDR1 is KGHSH and CDR2 is LQKENI. V was clipped by 3 bases and J by 2 bases; unmatched bases: 6. The CDR3 is 16 residues long. CDR3: CASSPRQGAENYGYTF. For the CDR3, the DNA is TGTGCCAGCTCACCGAGACAGGGGGCGGAAAACTATGGCTACACCTTC. The whole variable domain, remainder taken from reference TRBV18 and TRBJ1-2, is NAGVMQNPRHLVRRRGQEARLRCSPMKGHSHVYWYRQLPEEGLKFMVYLQKENIIDESGMPKERFSAEFPKEGPSILRIQQVVRGDSAAYFCASSPRQGAENYGYTFGSGTRLTVV.

The chain recombines TRBV6-5 with TRBJ1-2, with TRBD1 matching 7 bases. The germline gives CDR1 MNHEY, CDR2 SVGAGI. The CDR3 runs 14 residues. With 7 bases clipped from V and 4 bases from J, the junction kept 9 bases outside the gene matches. The CDR3 bases are TGTGCCAGCACCCCGGACAGGTTAACCTATGGCTACACCTTC. Amino acids: CASTPDRLTYGYTF.

This sequence joins TRBV15 and TRBJ1-2; TRBD1 agrees at 8 bases. The V segment lost 0 bases and the J segment 6 bases; nucleotides outside the gene matches: 3. This CDR3 has 14 residues. Germline assignment: CDR1 LNHNV and CDR2 YYDKDF (reference sequence). CDR3 coding DNA: TGTGCCACCAGCAGAGATGGGACAGGCGATGGCTACACCTTC. This codes for CATSRDGTGDGYTF.

This sequence joins TRBV6-5 and TRBJ1-6, with a tentative D call TRBD1 (6 bases). V shed 0 bases and J shed 7 bases, with 10 bases lying between them. CDR1 is MNHEY and CDR2 is SVGAGI in the germline V gene. This CDR3 has 15 amino acids. CDR3 protein: CASSYSNRENSPLHF. The CDR3 DNA is TGTGCCAGCAGTTACTCGAACAGGGAGAATTCACCCCTCCACTTT.

This chain joins TRBV28 and TRBJ2-5; weak D call: TRBD1 (6 bases). The germline V gene encodes CDR1 MDHEN and CDR2 SYDVKM. This CDR3 spans 14 amino acids. V was clipped by 3 bases and J by 5 bases, with 13 bases between them. CDR3 sequence: CASSLGDRRETQYF. The CDR3, as DNA: TGTGCCAGCAGTTTGGGCGACAGGCGGGAGACCCAGTACTTC.

The chain combines TRBV28 with TRBJ1-5; D perhaps matches TRBD1 (6 bases). CDR1 MDHEN and CDR2 SYDVKM come from the germline V gene. V dropped 3 bases and J dropped 3 bases, with 12 bases sitting between them. The CDR3 is 15 residues long. Written as DNA, the CDR3 is TGTGCCAGCAGTTTCCTGACAGGCAACAATCAGCCCCAGCATTTT. This translates into CASSFLTGNNQPQHF.

The CDR3 is CASSLGRGYTDTQYF. The CDR3 nucleotides read TGTGCCAGCAGCTTAGGCAGGGGGTACACAGATACGCAGTATTTT. J is TRBJ2-3 and V is TRBV11-2; 7 bases map to TRBD1. Germline assignment: CDR1 SGHAT and CDR2 FQNNGV. The CDR3 length is 15 residues. J gave up 2 bases and V 1 base, and 3 bases lay outside the gene matches. The full variable domain, in which reference TRBV11-2 and TRBJ2-3 provide the parts outside the CDR3, is EAGVAQSPRYKIIEKRQSVAFWCNPISGHATLYWYQQILGQGPKLLIQFQNNGVVDDSQLPKDRFSAERLKGVDSTLKIQPAKLEDSAVYLCASSLGRGYTDTQYFGPGTRLTVL.

The chain links TRBV29-1 to TRBJ2-1, with 8 bases matching TRBD2. This CDR3 is 16 amino acids long. The germline CDR1 and CDR2 sequences are SQVTM and ANQGSEA. V dropped 2 bases and J dropped 2; count of bases not matched to a gene: 8. As DNA, the CDR3 is TGCAGCGTTGAAAAAAGGAGCGGGAGAACCTACAATGAGCAGTTCTTC. The encoded protein is CSVEKRSGRTYNEQFF.

This clone was recorded once. V is TRBV30 and J is TRBJ2-1, with 7 nucleotides matching TRBD2. Losses at the gene ends were 7 bases for V and 4 bases for J; bases not matched to a gene: 16. This CDR3 spans 16 amino acids. In germline, CDR1 is GTSNPN, CDR2 SVGIG (reference sequence). The CDR3 region is CASTESGRAVYNEQFF. The CDR3 coding sequence is TGTGCCTCGACGGAATCTGGGAGGGCGGTGTACAATGAGCAGTTCTTC.

The rearrangement joins TRBV6-1 to TRBJ2-1, with 10 bases fitting TRBD2. Germline V gene sequence: CDR1 MNHNS, CDR2 SASEGT. This CDR3 comprises 15 residues. With V trimmed by 2 bases and J by 8 bases, 6 bases remained unmatched. This CDR3 reads CASSERSGRGDEQFF. The DNA of the CDR3 is TGTGCCAGCAGTGAACGAAGCGGGAGGGGCGATGAGCAGTTCTTC.

The chain carries TRBV19 and TRBJ2-3; tentative D call: TRBD2 (5 bases). From germline, CDR1 is LNHDA and CDR2 SQIVND (reference sequence). The germline V and J ends were trimmed by 5 bases and 4 bases, with 25 bases remaining between them. The CDR3 sequence is 18 residues long. The CDR3: CASSHREQSRPQPDTQYF. DNA for the CDR3: TGTGCCAGTAGTCACCGGGAACAGTCGCGTCCTCAACCAGATACGCAGTATTTT.

The chain carries TRBV5-1 and TRBJ2-1, with 7 bases that match TRBD1. V dropped 4 bases and J dropped 7; count of bases not matched to a gene: 5. CDR3 length: 13 amino acids. Germline V gene data show CDR1 as SGHRS and CDR2 as YFSETQ. CDR3 amino acids: CASSVQTGNEQFF. The CDR3 nucleotides are TGCGCCAGCAGCGTCCAGACAGGGAATGAGCAGTTCTTC. Complete variable domain (other parts from reference TRBV5-1 and TRBJ2-1): KAGVTQTPRYLIKTRGQQVTLSCSPISGHRSVSWYQQTPGQGLQFLFEYFSETQRNKGNFPGRFSGRQFSNSRSEMNVSTLELGDSALYLCASSVQTGNEQFFGPGTRLTVL.

The chain carries TRBV27 and TRBJ1-6; 7 bases match TRBD1. Germline loops: CDR1 MNHEY, CDR2 SMNVEV (reference sequence). The CDR3 is 16 amino acids. V gave up 6 bases and J gave up 6 bases; unmatched junction bases: 11. CDR3 coding DNA: TGTGCCAGCAGGAGAGGGGGCGCGAACGGTAATTCACCCCTCCACTTT. It yields the protein CASRRGGANGNSPLHF.

The chain links TRBV3-1 (or the pseudogene TRBV3-2) to TRBJ2-2; 7 positions match TRBD1. The CDR3 spans 16 residues. Germline values: CDR1 LGHDT, CDR2 YNNKEL (reference sequence). V was pared by 4 bases and J by 0 bases, with 5 bases of the junction left unmatched. In nucleotides, the CDR3 is TGTGCCAGCAGCCCTTCGGGGACAGCGAACACCGGGGAGCTGTTTTTT. Residues: CASSPSGTANTGELFF.

This chain uses TRBV28 with TRBJ1-2; 11 nucleotides agree with TRBD1. Looked up from germline, CDR1 is MDHEN and CDR2 is SYDVKM. The CDR3 runs to 15 residues. V shed 3 bases, J shed 8 bases, and the junction held 8 bases outside the gene matches. For the CDR3, the DNA is TGTGCCAGCAGTTTTTCGGGGTGGACAGGGGGCGGCTACACCTTC. It yields the protein CASSFSGWTGGGYTF.

This clone was counted many times. The V call is TRBV27, the J call TRBJ2-7; TRBD1 agrees at 8 bases. Per the germline V gene, CDR1 is MNHEY and CDR2 is SMNVEV (reference sequence). V shed 0 bases and J 3 bases; nucleotides not matched to a gene: 4. The CDR3 runs to 15 residues. The CDR3 bases are TGTGCCAGCAGTTTATCGGGACAGGACGTCTACGAGCAGTACGTC. It codes for CASSLSGQDVYEQYV.

The chain recombines TRBV11-3 with TRBJ2-1; 11 bases are a match to TRBD1. This CDR3 has 15 residues. In germline, CDR1 is SGHNT, CDR2 YENEEA. V trimming: 6 bases; J trimming: 4 bases; junction bases outside the gene matches: 5. In DNA form, the CDR3 reads TGTGCCAGCAGTCCCGGGACAGGGGGATACAATGAGCAGTTCTTC. Translation: CASSPGTGGYNEQFF.

The chain uses TRBV27 and TRBJ1-2; D remains unclear. The CDR3 spans 13 residues. Germline assignment: CDR1 MNHEY and CDR2 SMNVEV (reference sequence). Between the trimmed V and J ends, which lost 5 bases and 6 bases, there was a span of 13 bases. The CDR3 is CASSPGKGHGYTF. DNA for the CDR3: TGTGCCAGCAGTCCGGGGAAGGGTCATGGCTACACCTTC.